This T cell receptor (beta chain) originates from a study of T cell repertoires in cytomegalovirus infection (dated by TCRdb to between 2018 and 2021). With respect to the entire study: Because public TCR beta signatures pointed to carriage of CMV infection together with the matching HLA type, the HLA type of each donor mattered for the analysis. Study-level results and caveats: The ex vivo response was dominated by HLA-C-restricted CMV-specific TCR beta clonotypes, which also provided the single most frequent clonotype in two of eight donors. In both this cohort and an independent cohort of 352 donors, the cumulative frequency of public TCR beta family members distinguished carriers of CMV infection plus the relevant HLA type.

Many counts were recorded for this clonotype. What antigen it recognizes has not been identified. No base quality values were provided; no much bigger clone lies one nucleotide off. TCRdb names Illumina HiSeq 1500 as the instrument used. The public reads were reprocessed in TCRdb via fastp at Q25 and MiXCR, keeping in-frame beta chains. Under each unique CDR3 protein, matching rows form one entry showing the most common genes and DNA. In this sample the table shows some 230,000 distinct CDR3 sequences, 20% to 25% of which occur a single time. In total, the top ten clones hold over 15% of the sample. V is shortened by 4 bases, J by 2 bases, and the region joining them spans 13 bases. CDR1 and CDR2 were assigned from the germline V gene as SGHTA and FQGNSA. The CDR3 covers 15 residues, taking in both the cysteine and the phenylalanine. Only the CDR3 part of the read is kept: 45 bases, read in frame from the first base.

The sequence joins TRBV7-2 to TRBJ2-3; the D gene is unclear. The sequencing sample was made of CD8+ T cells from PBMCs. The receptor comes from a human donor in good health (CMV status not recorded). Some clones in this sample may be carry-over from other donors' samples. CDR3 protein: CASSSSIGITDTQYF. The DNA reads TGTGCCAGCAGCTCGTCTATAGGGATCACAGATACGCAGTATTTT.